The 30 T cell receptor beta chains below were found in one sample sequenced in a study of T cells in Graves' hyperthyroidism and ophthalmopathy. The source material, RNA transcripts, was used to amplify TCR beta CDR3 regions. Initially, a first-round RT-PCR of the TCR CDR3 employed the HTBI primer set. TCRdb re-analysed the multiplex PCR reads in MiXCR, keeping a single row per CDR3 protein. The repertoire holds around 340,000 distinct CDR3 sequences, with 21% as singletons. The sequenced sample was blood. Every receptor here comes from a woman aged 50 to 65 with Graves' hyperthyroidism.

The genes are TRBV6-2 or TRBV6-3 and TRBJ1-2; D is undetermined. CDR1 MNHEY and CDR2 SVGEGT come from the germline V gene. The V gene lost 9 bases and the J gene lost 8 bases, with 10 bases spanning the gap. This CDR3 region has 10 residues. The CDR3 region is CASRDTGYTF. DNA for the CDR3: TGTGCCAGTAGGGATACCGGCTACACCTTC.

The table lists this clonotype with many counts. The chain carries TRBV29-1 and TRBJ1-1, with D tentatively TRBD1 (5 bases). Per the germline V gene, CDR1 is SQVTM and CDR2 is ANQGSEA. CDR3 length equals 11 residues. V was pared by 4 bases and J by 6 bases, with 9 bases between. CDR3 residues: CSVAEGSEAFF. DNA for the CDR3: TGCAGCGTTGCGGAGGGGTCTGAAGCTTTCTTT.

This clonotype has just one count. The chain has TRBV28 and TRBJ2-5, with 12 bases matching TRBD2. Germline CDR1 reads MDHEN; CDR2 reads SYDVKM. The CDR3 extends over 15 amino acids. J lost 5 bases, V lost 7 bases, and 8 bases had no gene match. CDR3 nucleotide sequence: TGTGCCAGCACCTTGACTAGCGGGAGTAGGGAGACCCAGTACTTC. Translation gives CASTLTSGSRETQYF.

A few counts support this clonotype. An end of the junction differs from the germline gene, which may be a read error. This chain joins TRBV5-1 and TRBJ2-2; perhaps TRBD2 as D (6 bases). The germline gives CDR1 SGHRS, CDR2 YFSETQ. The CDR3 runs to 15 residues. The CDR3 DNA reads as TGCGCCAGCAGCTTGGATACGCCGAACACCGGGGGGCTGTTTTTT. Its protein product is CASSLDTPNTGGLFF.

This clonotype showed up many times. The V gene is TRBV7-6, the J gene TRBJ1-6; D unclear. Between the trimmed V and J ends, which lost 1 base and 10 bases, there was a span of 17 bases. This CDR3 region has 16 residues. Germline-derived CDR1 and CDR2 are SGHVS and FNYEAQ. The CDR3 DNA sequence: TGTGCCAGCAGCTTAGGTACGATGGCAGGCGGCTCACCCCTCCACTTT. Translated, it gives CASSLGTMAGGSPLHF.

This clonotype was counted a few times. This chain links TRBV5-6 with TRBJ2-7; 11 bases map to TRBD1. Germline V gene data show CDR1 as SGHDT and CDR2 as YYEEEE. V dropped 7 bases and J dropped 4; count of bases not matched to a gene: 10. CDR3 length: 15 amino acids. The CDR3 DNA sequence: TGTGCCAGCCGTATGGGACAGGGGGGGTGGTACGAGCAGTACTTC. Translated: CASRMGQGGWYEQYF.

This clonotype occurred many times. The chain carries TRBV11-3 and TRBJ2-2; D uncertain. The CDR3 sequence is 17 residues long. V gave up 0 bases and J gave up 4 bases, with 15 bases separating them. Germline values: CDR1 SGHNT, CDR2 YENEEA. CDR3 protein: CASSLDQIKASTGELFF. For the CDR3, the DNA is TGTGCCAGCAGCTTAGATCAGATAAAGGCGTCCACCGGGGAGCTGTTTTTT.

V gene TRBV28 combines with J gene TRBJ1-1; no clear D gene. Germline V gives CDR1 MDHEN, CDR2 SYDVKM. V lost 7 bases, J lost 3 bases, and 21 bases lay in between. This CDR3 is 16 amino acids long. The CDR3 is CASTIQAGGPDTEAFF. The CDR3 bases are TGTGCCAGCACCATCCAGGCTGGAGGGCCGGACACTGAAGCTTTCTTT.

This clonotype was seen at least ten times. As DNA, the CDR3 is TGCAGTGCTAGAACAGGGAGGGAGACCCAGTACTTC. Translation gives CSARTGRETQYF. The chain uses TRBV20-1 and TRBJ2-5; D possibly uses TRBD1 or TRBD2 (6 bases each). Germline CDR1 is DFQATT and CDR2 is SNEGSKA (reference sequence). Trimming removed 2 bases at V and 5 bases at J, with 9 bases between. This CDR3 contains 12 residues.

The rearrangement uses TRBV20-1 and TRBJ2-1, with a possible D match to TRBD2 (7 bases). This CDR3 region has 15 residues. From germline, CDR1 is DFQATT and CDR2 SNEGSKA (reference sequence). Trimming took off 4 bases at V and 6 bases at J, with 19 bases between the two ends. CDR3 nucleotides: TGCAGTGCTAAGGTAGCGCGGGGGCCCGGCAATGAGCAGTTCTTC. It specifies CSAKVARGPGNEQFF.

Many counts were recorded for this clonotype. The V and J genes are TRBV24-1 and TRBJ2-3; TRBD2 matches at 12 bases. Unmatched junction bases numbered 7, after V lost 3 bases and J lost 4 bases. The germline V gene encodes CDR1 KGHDR and CDR2 SFDVKD. The length of the CDR3 is 17 residues. CDR3 sequence: CATSDPLAGGPPDTQYF. In DNA, the CDR3 is TGTGCCACCAGTGATCCGCTAGCGGGAGGGCCACCAGATACGCAGTATTTT.

The sample holds many counts of this clonotype. J is TRBJ2-3 and V is TRBV6-1, with a possible D match to TRBD2 (5 bases). Germline V gene data show CDR1 as MNHNS and CDR2 as SASEGT. V lost 3 bases and J 6 bases, leaving 10 bases between the germline ends. The CDR3 covers 13 residues. DNA of the CDR3: TGTGCCAGCAGTGATGGCGGGCGGGATACGCAGTATTTT. It encodes CASSDGGRDTQYF.

On this clonotype: This may arise from a read error, as a much more abundant clone is one base away. The chain joins TRBV18 to TRBJ2-1; TRBD1 matches at 8 bases. J gave up 11 bases and V 4 bases, and 7 bases lay outside the gene matches. Germline V gives CDR1 KGHSH, CDR2 LQKENI. CDR3 length: 13 amino acids. The CDR3 loop is CASSHQGQGQQFF. The CDR3 nucleotides are TGTGCCAGCTCACATCAAGGACAGGGACAGCAGTTCTTC. The variable domain in full, with the rest retrieved from reference TRBV18 and TRBJ2-1, is NAGVMQNPRHLVRRRGQEARLRCSPMKGHSHVYWYRQLPEEGLKFMVYLQKENIIDESGMPKERFSAEFPKEGPSILRIQQVVRGDSAAYFCASSHQGQGQQFFGPGTRLTVL.

This chain links TRBV20-1 with TRBJ1-1; D unclear. V was cut by 8 bases and J by 6 bases, with 10 bases left in between. In germline, CDR1 is DFQATT, CDR2 SNEGSKA (reference sequence). CDR3 length: 10 amino acids. The CDR3 region has the DNA TGCAGTACGGGCCGAGCTGAAGCTTTCTTT. It is translated as CSTGRAEAFF.

Concerning this clonotype: A much more abundant neighbour one base away suggests this may be a read error. The chain has TRBV9 and TRBJ2-3; the match to TRBD1 covers 8 bases. Germline CDR1 reads SGDLS; CDR2 reads YYNGEE. The J segment lost 2 bases and the V segment lost 6 bases, leaving 14 bases of the junction unmatched. This CDR3 has 17 residues. The CDR3 loop is CASNRPAGQEITDTQYF. The CDR3 nucleotides are TGTGCCAGCAATCGCCCGGCGGGACAGGAGATCACAGATACGCAGTATTTT.

The genes are TRBV2 and TRBJ1-6; weak D call: TRBD1 (6 bases). The V gene's germline CDR1 is SNHLY and CDR2 FYNNEI. The CDR3 spans 15 residues. Trimming removed 7 bases at V and 5 bases at J, with 15 bases between. The CDR3 spells CASKSIGGNNSPLHF. The CDR3 DNA reads TGTGCCAGCAAGAGTATAGGGGGTAATAATTCACCCCTCCACTTT.

This chain uses TRBV19 with TRBJ2-2, with 7 nucleotides matching TRBD1. Unmatched junction bases numbered 8, after V lost 10 bases and J lost 6 bases. The CDR3 loop spans 13 amino acids. Germline-derived CDR1 and CDR2 are LNHDA and SQIVND (reference sequence). The CDR3 DNA sequence: TGTGCCACCGGGCAGGGGGTGGCCGGGGAGCTGTTTTTT. Encoded protein: CATGQGVAGELFF.

This clonotype was counted ten times or more. The chain uses TRBV2 and TRBJ2-1, with D unclear. Trimming cost V 8 bases and J 3 bases, with 14 bases left between them. This CDR3 is built from 14 residues. CDR1 SNHLY and CDR2 FYNNEI come from the germline V gene. The CDR3: CASLRTGGYNEQFF. The CDR3 DNA follows: TGTGCCAGCTTACGGACGGGCGGCTACAATGAGCAGTTCTTC.

This clonotype was recorded a few times. This sequence joins TRBV3-1 and TRBJ1-6; D unclear. Per the germline V gene, CDR1 is LGHDT and CDR2 is YNNKEL (reference sequence). CDR3 length equals 14 residues. Trimming removed 3 bases at V and 0 bases at J, with 3 bases between. The CDR3 nucleotides read TGTGCCAGCAGCCAGAGCTCCTATAATTCACCCCTCCACTTT. Translating gives CASSQSSYNSPLHF.

This clonotype was recorded at least ten times. The genes are TRBV5-5 and TRBJ2-7; 10 nucleotides agree with TRBD1. J gave up 3 bases and V 5 bases, and 11 bases lay outside the gene matches. The CDR3 loop spans 16 amino acids. CDR1 is SGHKS and CDR2 is YYEKEE in the germline V gene (reference sequence). Written as DNA, the CDR3 is TGTGCCAGCAGGAGGATAATGGGACAGGGGAACTACGAGCAGTACTTC. It is translated as CASRRIMGQGNYEQYF.

This clonotype was seen only once. The rearrangement links TRBV19 to TRBJ1-2, with D hard to call. Germline CDR1 reads LNHDA; CDR2 reads SQIVND (reference sequence). V was pared by 5 bases and J by 8 bases, with 9 bases between. The CDR3 consists of 11 residues. This CDR3 reads CASSWRGGYTF. DNA for the CDR3: TGTGCCAGTAGTTGGAGAGGGGGCTACACCTTC. The variable domain in full, with the rest retrieved from reference TRBV19 and TRBJ1-2, is DGGITQSPKYLFRKEGQNVTLSCEQNLNHDAMYWYRQDPGQGLRLIYYSQIVNDFQKGDIAEGYSVSREKKESFPLTVTSAQKNPTAFYLCASSWRGGYTFGSGTRLTVV.

The table lists this clonotype with many counts. The chain uses TRBV7-4 and TRBJ2-1; 7 bases are a match to TRBD1. V shed 5 bases and J 0 bases; nucleotides not matched to a gene: 7. This CDR3 has 16 residues. Germline-derived CDR1 and CDR2 are SGHVT and SQSDAQ. Here the CDR3 reads CASSPRQGNSYNEQFF. As DNA, the CDR3 is TGTGCCAGCAGCCCCCGACAGGGCAACTCCTACAATGAGCAGTTCTTC.

In this sample, this clonotype turned up many times. The V gene is TRBV12-3 or TRBV12-4, the J gene TRBJ2-1, with 11 bases matching TRBD2. The length of the CDR3 is 16 residues. V lost 5 bases to trimming and J lost 9 bases; unmatched junction nucleotides: 12. Written as DNA, the CDR3 is TGTGCCAGCAGTGACATAGCGGGGGGGGGTACAGGTGAGCAGTTCTTC. Encoded protein: CASSDIAGGGTGEQFF.

The chain has TRBV19 and TRBJ2-7, with D possibly being TRBD2 (5 bases). This CDR3 is 15 amino acids long. CDR1 and CDR2 from the germline V gene are LNHDA and SQIVND (reference sequence). V shed 2 bases and J shed 0 bases, with 11 bases lying between them. The CDR3 protein is CASSISGSGSYEQYF. CDR3 DNA sequence: TGTGCCAGTAGTATAAGCGGCAGCGGCTCCTACGAGCAGTACTTC. Complete variable domain (other parts from reference TRBV19 and TRBJ2-7): DGGITQSPKYLFRKEGQNVTLSCEQNLNHDAMYWYRQDPGQGLRLIYYSQIVNDFQKGDIAEGYSVSREKKESFPLTVTSAQKNPTAFYLCASSISGSGSYEQYFGPGTRLTVT.

The chain is built from TRBV15 and TRBJ2-4; D remains ambiguous. Trimming took off 0 bases at V and 9 bases at J, with 3 bases between the two ends. The CDR3 has 11 residues. Germline V gives CDR1 LNHNV, CDR2 YYDKDF (reference sequence). CDR3 sequence reads: CATSRDGIQYF. CDR3 coding DNA: TGTGCCACCAGCAGAGACGGCATTCAGTACTTC.

This clonotype was detected a few times. The chain couples TRBV12-3 or TRBV12-4 to TRBJ2-2; D unclear. V lost 1 base, J lost 7 bases, and 10 bases lay in between. The length of the CDR3 is 14 residues. The CDR3 region is CASSLGVGIGELFF. The CDR3 region has the DNA TGTGCCAGCAGTTTAGGCGTGGGGATCGGGGAGCTGTTTTTT.

This clonotype has more than one count but fewer than ten. This sequence joins TRBV4-1 and TRBJ2-3; D gene unclear. This CDR3 has 14 residues. Germline V lookup: CDR1 MGHRA, CDR2 YSYEKL. Deletions cut 2 bases from V and 8 bases from J, with 14 bases between. The CDR3: CASSQPNPLGTQYF. Written as DNA, the CDR3 is TGCGCCAGCAGCCAACCCAACCCGTTGGGTACGCAGTATTTT.

This clonotype was recorded only once. The chain is built from TRBV20-1 and TRBJ2-7; D assignment may be TRBD1 or TRBD2 (5 bases each). Trimming cost V 0 bases and J 4 bases, with 19 bases left between them. Germline V gives CDR1 DFQATT, CDR2 SNEGSKA (reference sequence). The CDR3 runs 16 residues. CDR3 region: CSARDPRGVVLYEQYF. In DNA form, the CDR3 reads TGCAGTGCTAGAGATCCGAGAGGGGTAGTATTGTACGAGCAGTACTTC.

This clonotype was counted ten times or more. The chain combines TRBV9 with TRBJ2-2; no reliable D call. Trimming took off 0 bases at V and 5 bases at J, with 11 bases between the two ends. CDR3 length: 15 amino acids. Germline V gives CDR1 SGDLS, CDR2 YYNGEE. CDR3 residues: CASSVERFVTGELFF. CDR3 nucleotides: TGTGCCAGCAGCGTAGAAAGGTTCGTGACCGGGGAGCTGTTTTTT.

This clonotype has ten or more counts. V gene TRBV29-1 combines with J gene TRBJ2-5; the match to TRBD2 covers 10 bases. Germline V CDR1 and CDR2: SQVTM, ANQGSEA. V was clipped by 6 bases and J by 5 bases; unmatched bases: 9. This CDR3 has 14 residues. The chain's CDR3 is CSVSASGSSETQYF. The DNA of the CDR3 is TGCAGCGTGTCGGCTAGCGGGAGCTCGGAGACCCAGTACTTC.